The 24 T cell receptor beta chains presented below share a single source sample, sequenced in a study of T cells in Graves' hyperthyroidism and ophthalmopathy. TCR beta CDR3 regions were amplified from RNA transcripts. A first-round RT-PCR of the TCR CDR3 used the HTBI primer set. TCRdb called the multiplex PCR reads again in MiXCR, with one record for every CDR3 protein. This sample has some 720,000 distinct CDR3 sequences, with over 15% found just once. The sample taken for sequencing was blood. These receptors all stem from a young man with Graves' hyperthyroidism.

The V gene is TRBV5-5, the J gene TRBJ2-1; no firm D call. Trimming removed 6 bases at V and 7 bases at J, with 17 bases between. There are 14 residues in the CDR3. Germline V gene sequence: CDR1 SGHKS, CDR2 YYEKEE (reference sequence). In DNA, the CDR3 is TGTGCCAGCACCATGTTTACCCGCGAGAATGAGCAGTTCTTC. Its protein product is CASTMFTRENEQFF.

This clonotype was seen a few times. The chain couples TRBV7-9 to TRBJ2-1; 8 nucleotides match TRBD2. Per the germline V gene, CDR1 is SEHNR and CDR2 is FQNEAQ (reference sequence). The ends lost 5 bases at V and 5 bases at J; junction bases unmatched: 5. This CDR3 contains 14 residues. CDR3 amino acids: CASSIGLANNEQFF. Written as DNA, the CDR3 is TGTGCCAGCAGCATCGGACTAGCAAACAATGAGCAGTTCTTC.

The sample holds a few counts of this clonotype. In nucleotides, the CDR3 is TGTGCCAGCAGTGCTTACAGGGGCCCCTCCTACGAGCAGTACTTC. Its translation: CASSAYRGPSYEQYF. This chain joins TRBV6-1 and TRBJ2-7, with 7 bases identical to TRBD1. Looked up from germline, CDR1 is MNHNS and CDR2 is SASEGT. J gave up 0 bases and V 4 bases, and 6 bases lay outside the gene matches. This CDR3 contains 15 residues.

This clonotype occurred many times. This sequence joins TRBV11-2 and TRBJ1-4; 10 bases are shared with TRBD1. V lost 7 bases, J lost 7 bases, and 3 bases stayed unmatched. The CDR3 has 13 residues. CDR1 is SGHAT, CDR2 FQNNGV, per germline. The CDR3 sequence: CASTDRGLEKLFF. The CDR3 nucleotides are TGTGCCAGCACCGACAGGGGGCTTGAAAAACTGTTTTTT.

At least ten counts were recorded for this clonotype. The V gene is TRBV11-2, the J gene TRBJ2-7; 15 positions agree with TRBD2. CDR1 SGHAT and CDR2 FQNNGV come from the germline V gene. The CDR3 loop spans 16 amino acids. Trimming at V came to 1 base and at J to 7 bases, leaving 5 bases not matched to a gene. CDR3 loop: CASSLVGLAGGREQYF. The CDR3 DNA sequence: TGTGCCAGCAGCTTAGTGGGACTAGCGGGAGGAAGGGAGCAGTACTTC.

The rearrangement joins TRBV29-1 to TRBJ2-3, with 11 bases fitting TRBD2. Trimming cost V 8 bases and J 1 base; bases outside gene matches: 8. Germline-derived CDR1 and CDR2 are SQVTM and ANQGSEA. The CDR3 runs 15 residues. In nucleotides, the CDR3 is TGCAGCCCCAACGGGGGACTAGCGGGCACAGATACGCAGTATTTT. Translating gives CSPNGGLAGTDTQYF.

V usage is TRBV6-1 and J usage is TRBJ1-1; possible D gene TRBD1, 5 bases. V was trimmed by 5 bases and J by 1 base, leaving 14 bases between them. CDR3 length equals 15 residues. Germline V lookup: CDR1 MNHNS, CDR2 SASEGT. In DNA form, the CDR3 reads TGTGCCAGCAGTTTAGGTCTACAGGAGAACACTGAAGCTTTCTTT. This encodes CASSLGLQENTEAFF.

This clonotype showed up many times. The chain links TRBV2 to TRBJ2-1; 10 bases align to TRBD2. V lost 6 bases and J lost 4; bases outside the gene matches: 6. This CDR3 is built from 15 residues. Germline CDR1 reads SNHLY; CDR2 reads FYNNEI. The CDR3 loop reads CASRVGLAEYNEQFF. CDR3 bases: TGTGCCAGCAGGGTTGGACTAGCGGAGTACAATGAGCAGTTCTTC.

This clonotype was seen ten or more times. CDR3 loop: CATSGGTEAFF. The CDR3 DNA follows: TGTGCCACCTCAGGAGGAACTGAAGCTTTCTTT. The rearrangement uses TRBV24-1 and TRBJ1-1; D call uncertain. Germline values: CDR1 KGHDR, CDR2 SFDVKD. The CDR3 has 11 amino acids. V was cut by 9 bases and J by 5 bases, with 9 bases left in between.

Written as DNA, the CDR3 is TGTGCCAGCAGTGAAATAGGGGGGGCTGGCAATCAGCCCCAGCATTTT. Translating it yields CASSEIGGAGNQPQHF. The V and J genes are TRBV6-1 and TRBJ1-5, with a tentative D call TRBD1 (6 bases). The germline V gene encodes CDR1 MNHNS and CDR2 SASEGT. The CDR3 has 16 residues. V gave up 2 bases and J gave up 2 bases, with 13 bases separating them.

There are many counts of this clonotype. V gene TRBV12-3 or TRBV12-4 combines with J gene TRBJ2-5, with TRBD1 as a possible D gene (5 bases). Trimming cost V 3 bases and J 4 bases, with 9 bases left between them. The CDR3 length is 13 residues. Here the CDR3 DNA reads TGTGCCAGCAGTTTTGGGGCAAGAGAGACCCAGTACTTC. Residues: CASSFGARETQYF.

The chain is built from TRBV15 and TRBJ2-1, with 9 positions matching TRBD1. Trimming took 5 bases from V and 4 from J; bases not matched to a gene: 12. Germline-derived CDR1 and CDR2 are LNHNV and YYDKDF (reference sequence). The CDR3 loop spans 17 amino acids. This chain's CDR3 is CATSGRYRGLFYNEQFF. CDR3 DNA sequence: TGTGCCACCAGCGGTCGATACAGGGGGCTGTTTTACAATGAGCAGTTCTTC.

The rearrangement links TRBV28 to TRBJ2-1, with D possibly called TRBD1 or TRBD2 (5 bases each). In germline, CDR1 is MDHEN, CDR2 SYDVKM. The CDR3 length is 14 residues. V shed 5 bases and J shed 8 bases, with 16 bases lying between them. CDR3 sequence: CASSGTPKGDEQFF. In DNA form, the CDR3 reads TGTGCCAGCAGTGGGACGCCCAAAGGGGATGAGCAGTTCTTC.

This clonotype was seen at least ten times. The chain recombines TRBV20-1 with TRBJ2-1; D possibly uses TRBD1 or TRBD2 (5 bases each). V lost 4 bases, J lost 4 bases, and 14 bases lay in between. The CDR3 is 14 amino acids. Germline CDR1 and CDR2: DFQATT and SNEGSKA (reference sequence). In DNA form, the CDR3 reads TGCAGTGCTAAAGGAGGCCAGGGTTACAATGAGCAGTTCTTC. Its protein is CSAKGGQGYNEQFF.

This clonotype was recorded many times. CDR3 sequence reads: CANRSGQGTDTQYF. The CDR3 DNA follows: TGTGCCAACCGTAGCGGGCAGGGCACAGATACGCAGTATTTT. This chain links TRBV7-8 with TRBJ2-3; TRBD2 matches at 7 bases. The germline V gene encodes CDR1 SGHVS and CDR2 FQNEAQ. After removal of 10 bases from V and 1 base from J, the junction contained 8 bases not matched to a gene. The length of the CDR3 is 14 residues.

This clonotype appeared many times. The rearrangement joins TRBV6-2 or TRBV6-3 to TRBJ2-3; no clear D. Per the germline V gene, CDR1 is MNHEY and CDR2 is SVGEGT. The CDR3 contains 13 residues. V lost 0 bases and J 5 bases, leaving 6 bases between the germline ends. As DNA, the CDR3 is TGTGCCAGCAGTTACTCGAAGGGAGATACGCAGTATTTT. The encoded protein is CASSYSKGDTQYF.

This clonotype was counted many times. The rearrangement links TRBV10-3 to TRBJ1-2; D uncertain. The CDR3 has 13 amino acids. The V gene's germline CDR1 is ENHRY and CDR2 SYGVKD. V was pared by 2 bases and J by 7 bases, with 11 bases between. The CDR3 here is CAISEPEKGGYTF. The CDR3 bases are TGTGCCATCAGTGAGCCGGAGAAGGGTGGCTACACCTTC.

This clonotype was seen at least ten times. The CDR3 spells CASSLSGITEAFF. The CDR3 coding sequence is TGTGCCAGCAGCTTATCGGGGATCACTGAAGCTTTCTTT. The rearrangement joins TRBV7-3 to TRBJ1-1; no clear D. Germline values: CDR1 SGHTA, CDR2 FQGTGA. The CDR3 sequence is 13 residues long. Trimming cost V 2 bases and J 4 bases, with 8 bases left between them.

This clonotype was seen more than once but under ten times. A read error is possible here, since a much larger clone lies one base away. The V call is TRBV28, the J call TRBJ2-1; the match to TRBD1 covers 7 bases. From germline, CDR1 is MDHEN and CDR2 SYDVKM. With 2 bases clipped from V and 0 bases from J, the junction kept 7 bases outside the gene matches. The CDR3 extends over 17 amino acids. As DNA, the CDR3 is TGTGCCAGCAGTTTACCACGGACAGGCAGCTCCTACAATGAGCAGTTCTTC. Translating gives CASSLPRTGSSYNEQFF.

The V and J genes are TRBV28 and TRBJ1-4; D may be TRBD1 (5 bases). Trimming pared 5 bases from V and 8 bases from J, leaving 18 bases between. Per germline, CDR1 MDHEN and CDR2 SYDVKM. The CDR3 sequence is 15 residues long. The DNA for the CDR3 is TGTGCCAGCAGTCGGGGAGCAGGCGGGGGGGAAAAACTGTTTTTT. It is translated as CASSRGAGGGEKLFF. Full variable domain (rest looked up from reference TRBV28 and TRBJ1-4): DVKVTQSSRYLVKRTGEKVFLECVQDMDHENMFWYRQDPGLGLRLIYFSYDVKMKEKGDIPEGYSVSREKKERFSLILESASTNQTSMYLCASSRGAGGGEKLFFGSGTQLSVL.

V and J are TRBV18 and TRBJ1-5; 9 bases align to TRBD1. The length of the CDR3 is 16 residues. Germline V gives CDR1 KGHSH, CDR2 LQKENI. V was pared by 4 bases and J by 1 base, with 5 bases of the junction left unmatched. CDR3 nucleotides: TGTGCCAGCTCACAAACAGGGGGCGGAAGCAATCAGCCCCAGCATTTT. Residues: CASSQTGGGSNQPQHF.

This clonotype was recorded many times. This rearrangement joins TRBV2 to TRBJ2-7, with D perhaps matching TRBD1 (5 bases). The CDR3 sequence is 14 residues long. V was clipped by 1 base and J by 0 bases, with 7 bases between them. CDR1 is SNHLY, CDR2 FYNNEI, per germline. Written as DNA, the CDR3 is TGTGCCAGCAGTGAAGAGGGGTACTCCTACGAGCAGTACTTC. This codes for CASSEEGYSYEQYF.

This clonotype occurred a few times. Possible read error: a much larger clone is one base away. CDR3 DNA sequence: TGTGCCAGCAGCTTAGACGGGGCCAAAACCATTCAGTACTTC. Its translation is CASSLDGAKTIQYF. The gene calls are TRBV7-9 and TRBJ2-4; possibly TRBD1 or TRBD2 for D (5 bases each). The germline CDR1 and CDR2 sequences are SEHNR and FQNEAQ (reference sequence). The length of the CDR3 is 14 residues.

This clonotype showed up just a few times. The rearrangement links TRBV29-1 to TRBJ2-7; unclear D gene. V lost 4 bases, J lost 1 base, and 14 bases lay in between. This CDR3 has 14 residues. Germline V gives CDR1 SQVTM, CDR2 ANQGSEA. CDR3 residues: CSVAVVLRSYEQYF. In nucleotides, the CDR3 is TGCAGCGTTGCAGTGGTGTTGCGGTCCTACGAGCAGTACTTC.